The source of this T cell receptor (beta chain) is a study of blood T cell repertoires in COVID-19. Study context: The origin of the acute and convalescent COVID-19 samples was the United States, Italy and Spain. T cells, B-cell-depleted T cells, or PBMCs provided the cDNA or gDNA that served as material.

The CDR3 is 18 residues long. Trimming took 6 bases from V and 0 from J, leaving 21 bases between them. Germline loops: CDR1 MDHEN, CDR2 SYDVKM. Authors' analysis steps: Reference gene primers were amplified, and this amplification served to estimate nucleated cell counts. Data came from immunoSEQ multiplex PCR; TCRdb stores just in-frame clones and leaves some out. That table is the source of V, J and clone size, and D and trimming were worked out from the DNA. Here the sample spans about 68,000 clones, 80% to 90% being singletons. Only a few counts were recorded for this clone. Sequenced input: peripheral blood. The TCR was taken from a man aged 50-59 years with acute or convalescent COVID-19. The genes are TRBV28 and TRBJ1-5; D remains unclear. The CDR3 spells CASSPSGERAYSNQPQHF. The CDR3 DNA reads TGTGCCAGCAGCCCAAGTGGGGAGCGGGCCTATAGCAATCAGCCCCAGCATTTT.